Below are 31 T cell receptor beta chains sequenced from a single sample in a study of cytomegalovirus exposure and HLA in healthy donors. 60 Vbeta and 13 Jbeta primers were used in PCR. Assay used: immunoSEQ multiplex PCR; TCRdb lists only in-frame clones, some missing. Here the sample spans about 170,000 clones, roughly 78% being singletons. The specimen sequenced was PBMCs. All receptors derive from a woman in her fifties or sixties in good health and CMV-seropositive.

The V and J genes are TRBV5-4 and TRBJ1-1, with TRBD1 as a possible D gene (5 bases). Trimming removed 4 bases from V and 1 base from J, with 8 bases in between. CDR3 length: 13 amino acids. From germline, CDR1 is SGHNT and CDR2 YYREEE (reference sequence). CDR3 sequence: CASSLQANTEAFF. In nucleotides, the CDR3 is TGTGCCAGCAGCCTACAGGCGAACACTGAAGCTTTCTTT.

The chain has TRBV6-6 and TRBJ2-5, with a tentative D call TRBD2 (6 bases). The V and J ends lost 0 bases and 1 base respectively, with 12 bases between them. Per germline, CDR1 MNHNY and CDR2 SVGAGI (reference sequence). This CDR3 spans 16 amino acids. This CDR3 reads CASSYSVLAVQETQYF. The CDR3 DNA reads TGTGCCAGCAGTTACTCGGTACTAGCAGTCCAAGAGACCCAGTACTTC.

J is TRBJ2-3 and V is TRBV18; 8 positions match TRBD1. The CDR3 length is 17 residues. Germline V gene data show CDR1 as KGHSH and CDR2 as LQKENI. The V and J ends lost 3 bases and 1 base, in that order; junction bases with no gene match: 9. The CDR3 DNA reads as TGTGCCAGCTCACCCCTTCAGGGGGCATGGGGCACAGATACGCAGTATTTT. Protein sequence: CASSPLQGAWGTDTQYF.

This chain joins TRBV4-1 and TRBJ2-3; TRBD2 matches at 9 bases. V gave up 1 base and J gave up 0 bases; unmatched junction bases: 14. Germline assignment: CDR1 MGHRA and CDR2 YSYEKL. The CDR3 is made up of 20 amino acids. The CDR3 region is CASSQGATAGGPRSTDTQYF. The DNA of the CDR3 is TGCGCCAGCAGCCAAGGGGCAACGGCGGGGGGGCCGAGGAGCACAGATACGCAGTATTTT.

As concerns this clone: This specimen includes other DNA sequences encoding the same CDR3. The CDR3 is CASSGYGGQLGGGGPQHF. CDR3 nucleotide sequence: TGTGCCAGCAGTGGGTATGGCGGCCAGCTAGGCGGAGGAGGGCCCCAGCATTTT. V and J are TRBV6-1 and TRBJ1-5; no reliable D call. Germline V gene lookup returns CDR1 MNHNS and CDR2 SASEGT. Trimming took 4 bases from V and 9 from J, leaving 28 bases between them. This CDR3 comprises 18 residues.

A few counts support this clone. At one boundary the junction diverges from the germline segment, which might be a read error. The V gene is TRBV7-9, the J gene TRBJ1-1; D not resolved. CDR1 and CDR2 from the germline V gene are SEHNR and FQNEAQ (reference sequence). The CDR3 sequence is 16 residues long. CDR3 bases: TGTTCCAGCAGCTTAGAGAGGAGCGGACGGAACACTGAAGCTTTCTTT. Translated: CSSSLERSGRNTEAFF.

The V call is TRBV20-1, the J call TRBJ1-6; D remains ambiguous. V lost 6 bases to trimming and J lost 17 bases, with 14 bases between them. CDR1 is DFQATT, CDR2 SNEGSKA, per germline (reference sequence). CDR3 length: 10 amino acids. CDR3 DNA: TGCAGTGCCCTCCAGGTTTTCGTCCACTTT. This gives the protein CSALQVFVHF.

The chain joins TRBV5-4 to TRBJ1-2, with D unclear. Germline values: CDR1 SGHNT, CDR2 YYREEE (reference sequence). The CDR3 loop spans 13 amino acids. V gave up 4 bases and J gave up 2 bases, with 9 bases separating them. The CDR3 DNA is TGTGCCAGCAGCGGAGACGGAAACTATGGCTACACCTTC. Its translation: CASSGDGNYGYTF.

The J gene is TRBJ2-1, the V gene TRBV28, with D unclear. In germline, CDR1 is MDHEN, CDR2 SYDVKM. The CDR3 has 10 amino acids. Trimming took 8 bases from V and 5 from J, leaving 4 bases between them. The CDR3 nucleotides are TGTGCCAGCGCGGACAATGAGCAGTTCTTC. The encoded protein is CASADNEQFF. Based on the CDR3 plus reference TRBV28 and TRBJ2-1, the full variable domain is DVKVTQSSRYLVKRTGEKVFLECVQDMDHENMFWYRQDPGLGLRLIYFSYDVKMKEKGDIPEGYSVSREKKERFSLILESASTNQTSMYLCASADNEQFFGPGTRLTVL.

Comments on this clone: Compared with germline, one end of the junction differs, possibly owing to a read error. The chain joins TRBV7-7 to TRBJ2-5, with D perhaps matching TRBD1 (6 bases). Germline CDR1 is SSHAT and CDR2 is FNYEAQ (reference sequence). The CDR3 extends over 13 amino acids. The CDR3 nucleotides read TGTGCTAGCAGCTCACGTAGGGGGGAGACCCAGTACTTC. It codes for CASSSRRGETQYF. The whole variable domain, filled in from reference TRBV7-7 and TRBJ2-5, reads GAGVSQSPRYKVTKRGQDVTLRCDPISSHATLYWYQQALGQGPEFLTYFNYEAQPDKSGLPSDRFSAERPEGSISTLTIQRTEQRDSAMYRCASSSRRGETQYFGPGTRLLVL.

The genes are TRBV5-1 and TRBJ2-6; D unclear. There are 16 residues in the CDR3. Germline values: CDR1 SGHRS, CDR2 YFSETQ. V was shortened by 5 bases and J by 4 bases, with 16 bases between the two germline ends. The CDR3 spells CASRTPTQTGANVLTF. Written as DNA, the CDR3 is TGCGCCAGCAGGACCCCGACTCAGACGGGGGCCAACGTCCTGACTTTC.

The V gene is TRBV7-2, the J gene TRBJ2-5; no clear D gene. The V end lost 8 bases, the J end lost 0 bases, and 19 bases lay between the germline ends. In germline, CDR1 is SGHTA, CDR2 FQGNSA. This CDR3 is 16 amino acids long. CDR3 protein: CASAHRGSEYQETQYF. CDR3 coding DNA: TGTGCCAGCGCCCACCGTGGCTCGGAGTACCAAGAGACCCAGTACTTC.

The V and J genes are TRBV7-2 and TRBJ1-3; maybe TRBD1 (6 bases). Trimming removed 8 bases from V and 0 bases from J, with 14 bases in between. The CDR3 length is 15 residues. Germline V gene data show CDR1 as SGHTA and CDR2 as FQGNSA. The CDR3 nucleotides read TGTGCCAGCGGAGACAGGCTCCACTCTGGAAACACCATATATTTT. Protein product: CASGDRLHSGNTIYF. Filled out from reference TRBV7-2 and TRBJ1-3, the complete variable domain reads GAGVSQSPSNKVTEKGKDVELRCDPISGHTALYWYRQSLGQGLEFLIYFQGNSAPDKSGLPSDRFSAERTGGSVSTLTIQRTQQEDSAVYLCASGDRLHSGNTIYFGEGSWLTVV.

The chain has TRBV7-3 and TRBJ2-2; 10 bases agree with TRBD2. With 2 bases clipped from V and 7 bases from J, the junction kept 4 bases outside the gene matches. The CDR3 sequence is 15 residues long. Germline V CDR1 and CDR2: SGHTA, FQGTGA. CDR3 sequence (DNA): TGTGCCAGCAGCTTAGGGCTAGCGGGAGTCGGGGAGCTGTTTTTT. Its translation is CASSLGLAGVGELFF. Full variable domain (outside the CDR3, taken from reference TRBV7-3 and TRBJ2-2): GAGVSQTPSNKVTEKGKYVELRCDPISGHTALYWYRQSLGQGPEFLIYFQGTGAADDSGLPNDRFFAVRPEGSVSTLKIQRTERGDSAVYLCASSLGLAGVGELFFGEGSRLTVL.

This sequence joins TRBV28 and TRBJ2-5, with D uncertain. Germline CDR1 reads MDHEN; CDR2 reads SYDVKM. Trimming stripped 3 bases from V and 0 bases from J, with 11 bases between. The CDR3 extends over 15 amino acids. CDR3 DNA sequence: TGTGCCAGCAGTTTCCTCCGAACAGACCAAGAGACCCAGTACTTC. Translating gives CASSFLRTDQETQYF.

The chain is built from TRBV7-8 and TRBJ2-4; 7 bases map to TRBD2. The junction had 10 bases not matched to a gene; V was cut back by 5 bases and J by 0 bases. Germline assignment: CDR1 SGHVS and CDR2 FQNEAQ. The CDR3 consists of 17 residues. CDR3 nucleotides: TGTGCCAGCAGCCGGCTCAGGGCGGGGGTAGCCAAAAACATTCAGTACTTC. Translating it yields CASSRLRAGVAKNIQYF.

This rearrangement joins TRBV4-2 to TRBJ2-5, with TRBD2 as a possible D gene (7 bases). This CDR3 comprises 16 residues. V lost 0 bases to trimming and J lost 2 bases, with 13 bases between them. The germline gives CDR1 LGHNA, CDR2 YNFKEQ. The CDR3 region has the DNA TGTGCCAGCAGCCAAGAAAAAGGGGGGGTTCAAGAGACCCAGTACTTC. Its translation is CASSQEKGGVQETQYF.

The gene calls are TRBV18 and TRBJ1-4; 7 positions agree with TRBD1. Germline CDR1 reads KGHSH; CDR2 reads LQKENI. The CDR3 consists of 15 residues. The V gene end was trimmed by 2 bases and the J gene end by 8 bases; junction bases not matched to a gene: 8. This chain's CDR3 is CASSPVAGGYEKLFF. In DNA form, the CDR3 reads TGTGCCAGCTCACCAGTGGCAGGGGGTTACGAAAAACTGTTTTTT.

A word on this clone: One end of the junction varies from germline; a read error may be responsible. This chain links TRBV7-9 with TRBJ2-7, with D maybe TRBD1 (5 bases). The CDR3 loop spans 16 amino acids. In germline, CDR1 is SEHNR, CDR2 FQNEAQ (reference sequence). CDR3 sequence: CSSSPSATGRDYEQYF. CDR3 in DNA: TGTTCCAGCAGCCCCAGCGCAACTGGCAGGGACTACGAGCAGTACTTC. Full variable domain (missing parts from reference TRBV7-9 and TRBJ2-7): DTGVSQNPRHKITKRGQNVTFRCDPISEHNRLYWYRQTLGQGPEFLTYFQNEAQLEKSRLLSDRFSAERPKGSFSTLEIQRTEQGDSAMYLCSSSPSATGRDYEQYFGPGTRLTVT.

The CDR3 DNA reads TGCGCCAGCAGCCAAGAGGGAACCATAGCGGGGAGGACAGATACGCAGTATTTT. Its protein product is CASSQEGTIAGRTDTQYF. The rearrangement joins TRBV4-1 to TRBJ2-3; TRBD2 matches 8 bases. The germline CDR1 and CDR2 sequences are MGHRA and YSYEKL. The trim removed 0 bases at V and 3 bases at J, leaving 11 bases unmatched. This CDR3 has 18 amino acids.

This chain joins TRBV7-3 and TRBJ2-7; 12 bases align to TRBD2. Germline V gene data show CDR1 as SGHTA and CDR2 as FQGTGA. The CDR3 has 17 residues. Trimming at V came to 5 bases and at J to 0 bases, leaving 8 bases not matched to a gene. The CDR3 DNA reads as TGTGCCAGCAGCCCCGGACTAGCGGGACCAATCTCCTACGAGCAGTACTTC. It is translated as CASSPGLAGPISYEQYF.

The genes are TRBV7-2 and TRBJ2-3; 10 bases are a match to TRBD1. Trimming at V came to 4 bases and at J to 2 bases, leaving 12 bases not matched to a gene. The germline V gene encodes CDR1 SGHTA and CDR2 FQGNSA. There are 18 residues in the CDR3. CDR3 bases: TGTGCCAGCAGCTCGAAGGTCGGAGGGACAGGGGCCACAGATACGCAGTATTTT. Translating gives CASSSKVGGTGATDTQYF.

V and J are TRBV6-6 and TRBJ2-3; TRBD1 aligns across 9 bases. This CDR3 contains 16 residues. V shed 0 bases, J shed 6 bases, and the junction held 7 bases outside the gene matches. Germline-derived CDR1 and CDR2 are MNHNY and SVGAGI (reference sequence). CDR3 coding DNA: TGTGCCAGCAGTTACTCACCGGGACAGGGCTACGATACGCAGTATTTT. It specifies CASSYSPGQGYDTQYF.

The chain carries TRBV28 and TRBJ1-4, with 9 bases lining up with TRBD1. There are 16 residues in the CDR3. The junction had 7 bases not matched to a gene; V was cut back by 5 bases and J by 3 bases. The germline V gene encodes CDR1 MDHEN and CDR2 SYDVKM. CDR3 nucleotide sequence: TGTGCCAGCAGTGCTCTGGACAGGGGACCTAATGAAAAACTGTTTTTT. This gives the protein CASSALDRGPNEKLFF.

This chain links TRBV7-6 with TRBJ2-5; D unclear. The J call may not be correct, given that the DNA end is closer to TRBJ2-7. Per germline, CDR1 SGHVS and CDR2 FNYEAQ. This CDR3 contains 14 residues. CDR3 sequence (DNA): TGTGCCAGCAGCCAAGTAATCCTTACCTACGAGCAGTACTTC. Encoded protein: CASSQVILTYEQYF.

The table lists this clone with a few counts. The V gene is TRBV4-3, the J gene TRBJ1-2, with TRBD1 matching 9 bases. Germline V gene lookup returns CDR1 LGHNA and CDR2 YSLEER. After removal of 4 bases from V and 7 bases from J, the junction contained 13 bases not matched to a gene. This CDR3 has 16 residues. The CDR3 DNA is TGCGCCAGCAGCCCATTATCGACCGGGACAGGGTTTGGCTACACCTTC. Translation gives CASSPLSTGTGFGYTF.

The chain is built from TRBV5-6 and TRBJ2-3, with D maybe TRBD1 (5 bases). Germline V CDR1 and CDR2: SGHDT, YYEEEE. The CDR3 totals 16 residues. V was clipped by 4 bases and J by 2 bases, with 17 bases between them. CDR3 amino acids: CASSKTQAIDTDTQYF. Here the CDR3 DNA reads TGTGCCAGCAGCAAAACACAGGCCATAGACACAGATACGCAGTATTTT.

The chain recombines TRBV27 with TRBJ2-5; D gene ambiguous. The CDR3 runs to 14 residues. Germline CDR1 reads MNHEY; CDR2 reads SMNVEV (reference sequence). V was cut by 3 bases and J by 0 bases, with 8 bases left in between. The CDR3 sequence is CASSFSSHQETQYF. The CDR3 DNA reads TGTGCCAGCAGTTTTAGTTCGCACCAAGAGACCCAGTACTTC.

This sequence joins TRBV19 and TRBJ1-2; perhaps TRBD1 as D (6 bases). The CDR3 has 15 amino acids. V lost 5 bases and J 7 bases, leaving 20 bases between the germline ends. Germline lookup yields CDR1 LNHDA and CDR2 SQIVND (reference sequence). CDR3 nucleotide sequence: TGTGCCAGTAGTGGTACCGGGACCAGGGGTTCTGGCTACACCTTC. It yields the protein CASSGTGTRGSGYTF. Full variable domain (missing parts from reference TRBV19 and TRBJ1-2): DGGITQSPKYLFRKEGQNVTLSCEQNLNHDAMYWYRQDPGQGLRLIYYSQIVNDFQKGDIAEGYSVSREKKESFPLTVTSAQKNPTAFYLCASSGTGTRGSGYTFGSGTRLTVV.

The chain recombines TRBV14 with TRBJ1-2, with 10 bases lining up with TRBD1. This CDR3 has 16 amino acids. Looked up from germline, CDR1 is SGHDN and CDR2 is FVKESK. V lost 4 bases to trimming and J lost 4 bases; unmatched junction nucleotides: 9. CDR3 coding DNA: TGTGCCAGCAGCCTGGCGGGGACAGGGGCCTTCTATGGCTACACCTTC. It is translated as CASSLAGTGAFYGYTF.

About this clone: The junction departs from the called germline gene at one end, perhaps through a read error. The chain uses TRBV7-7 and TRBJ2-5, with D possibly being TRBD1 (6 bases). The germline gives CDR1 SSHAT, CDR2 FNYEAQ (reference sequence). The CDR3 extends over 14 amino acids. CDR3 DNA: TGTGCTAGCAGCCCCACTCGCAGGGGAGAGACCCAGTACTTC. Protein product: CASSPTRRGETQYF.